This is a list of T cell receptor beta chains from one sample in a study of cytomegalovirus exposure and HLA in healthy donors. Clones were read by immunoSEQ multiplex PCR, and TCRdb kept only the in-frame ones, dropping some. The repertoire consists of 150,000 to 200,000 clones, with around 82% occurring once and the leading ten covering around 2.8%. What was sequenced was PBMCs. These receptor sequences come from a woman between 18 and 30 years old in good health and CMV-seropositive. Each CDR3 is given with its conserved first and last residue. The D gene is left open where the match is weak. Clone size is shown for a subset of rows, as once, few, many or a class of expanded clone.

TRBJ1-2 | few | TRBV2 | - | CASMLDSNYGYTF | TGTGCCAGCATGCTGGACAGCAACTATGGCTACACCTTC
TRBJ2-6 | - | TRBV7-8 | TRBD1 | CASGQGAGGANVLTF | TGTGCCAGCGGACAGGGGGCGGGTGGGGCCAACGTCCTGACTTTC
TRBJ2-7 | - | TRBV27 | TRBD2 | CASSLTGGAYEQYF | TGTGCCAGCAGTTTAACCGGGGGGGCCTACGAGCAGTACTTC
TRBJ1-5 | - | TRBV7-3 | TRBD1 | CASSLTQKKTGEIEPQHF | TGTGCCAGCAGCTTAACCCAAAAAAAGACAGGGGAAATTGAGCCCCAGCATTTT
TRBJ2-1 | - | TRBV11-2 | TRBD2 | CASTVTSGDNEQFF | TGTGCCAGCACCGTGACTAGCGGGGACAATGAGCAGTTCTTC
TRBJ2-1 | - | TRBV27 | - | CASTPAPLGANEQFF | TGTGCCAGCACTCCGGCCCCTCTGGGGGCGAATGAGCAGTTCTTC
TRBJ1-1 | - | TRBV7-9 | - | CASRVMNTEAFF | TGTGCCAGCCGGGTCATGAACACTGAAGCTTTCTTT
TRBJ1-2 | - | TRBV18 | - | CASSAGENYGYTF | TGTGCCAGCTCAGCAGGGGAGAACTATGGCTACACCTTC
TRBJ2-3 | once | TRBV29-1 | TRBD1 | CSYGQDSTDTQYF | TGCAGTTACGGACAGGACAGCACAGATACGCAGTATTTT
TRBJ1-1 | - | TRBV29-1 | TRBD1 | CSVAKPRHRTGDTEAFF | TGCAGCGTTGCTAAACCTAGACACCGGACAGGGGACACTGAAGCTTTCTTT
TRBJ1-6 | - | TRBV5-1 | - | CASSTGGTGNSPLHF | TGCGCCAGCAGCACGGGGGGGACTGGAAATTCACCCCTCCACTTT
TRBJ2-1 | - | TRBV7-3 | - | CASSPQGSHNEQFF | TGTGCCAGCAGCCCTCAGGGGAGCCACAATGAGCAGTTCTTC
TRBJ1-2 | - | TRBV5-1 | - | CASSLPAGGGDSYTF | TGCGCCAGCAGCCTCCCGGCGGGAGGGGGTGATAGCTACACCTTC
TRBJ2-5 | - | TRBV18 | - | CASSATRGAETQYF | TGTGCCAGTTCCGCGACACGGGGGGCTGAGACCCAGTACTTC
TRBJ2-1 | many | TRBV5-1 | TRBD2 | CASSFMASGGANEQFF | TGCGCCAGCAGCTTTATGGCTAGCGGGGGGGCCAATGAGCAGTTCTTC
TRBJ2-7 | many | TRBV6-1 | - | CASSEIISEGHEQYF | TGTGCCAGCAGTGAAATAATCAGTGAGGGCCACGAGCAGTACTTC
TRBJ2-1 | - | TRBV2 | - | CASTVGRLGWDEQFF | TGTGCCAGCACCGTCGGCCGGTTGGGCTGGGATGAGCAGTTCTTC
TRBJ2-2 | - | TRBV9 | - | CASSSLGGGYTGELFF | TGTGCCAGCAGCTCACTGGGAGGGGGATACACCGGGGAGCTGTTTTTT
TRBJ2-1 | - | TRBV10-3 | - | CASGQNEQFF | TGTGCCTCTGGCCAGAATGAGCAGTTCTTC
TRBJ2-1 | - | TRBV5-8 | - | CASSSRGNSYNEQFF | TGTGCCAGCAGCTCCAGGGGTAACTCCTACAATGAGCAGTTCTTC
TRBJ1-1 | - | TRBV6-5 | TRBD1 | CASSYGTGRTEAFF | TGTGCCAGCAGTTACGGGACAGGGAGAACTGAAGCTTTCTTT
TRBJ2-2 | - | TRBV19 | - | CASSPQGPSGELFF | TGTGCCAGTAGTCCCCAGGGGCCGTCCGGGGAGCTGTTTTTT
TRBJ2-3 | - | TRBV18 | - | CASSRRNQEDTQYF | TGTGCCAGCTCCCGGAGGAACCAAGAGGATACGCAGTATTTT
TRBJ2-5 | - | TRBV7-8 | - | CASSFELRETQYF | TGTGCCAGCAGCTTCGAGTTGAGGGAGACCCAGTACTTC
TRBJ1-2 | - | TRBV6-1 | - | CASIRTEHGYTF | TGTGCCAGCATCCGGACAGAGCATGGCTACACCTTC
TRBJ1-4 | few | TRBV19 | - | CASSNSEKLFF | TGTGCCAGTAGTAACAGTGAAAAACTGTTTTTT
TRBJ1-5 | - | TRBV6-1 | - | CASRQNSNQPQHF | TGTGCCAGCAGGCAGAATAGCAATCAGCCCCAGCATTTT
TRBJ1-4 | - | TRBV13 | - | CASSSTEVNEKLFF | TGTGCCAGCAGCTCGACAGAGGTTAATGAAAAACTGTTTTTT
TRBJ2-1 | - | TRBV7-3 | TRBD2 | CASSLTRLAGGLNEQFF | TGTGCCAGCAGCTTAACCCGGCTAGCGGGGGGTCTCAATGAGCAGTTCTTC
TRBJ2-5 | - | TRBV15 | TRBD2 | CATSKRLAGTGETQYF | TGTGCCACCAGCAAAAGACTAGCGGGGACGGGAGAGACCCAGTACTTC
TRBJ2-1 | - | TRBV5-1 | TRBD2 | CASSSLAGGPNEQFF | TGCGCCAGCAGCTCTCTAGCGGGGGGGCCGAATGAGCAGTTCTTC
TRBJ1-2 | few | TRBV5-4 | TRBD1 | CASSSGQAAYGYTF | TGTGCCAGCAGCTCGGGACAGGCCGCCTATGGCTACACCTTC
TRBJ2-7 | - | TRBV6-1 | TRBD1 | CASSARDRGDEQYF | TGTGCCAGCAGTGCCCGGGACAGGGGCGACGAGCAGTACTTC
TRBJ1-1 | - | TRBV4-2 | - | CASSRDMNTEAFF | TGTGCCAGCAGCAGGGACATGAACACTGAAGCTTTCTTT
TRBJ1-2 | - | TRBV2 | - | CASSFYTGSSYGYTF | TGTGCCAGCAGTTTTTATACAGGGTCTAGCTATGGCTACACCTTC
TRBJ1-1 | - | TRBV11-2 | - | CASSLDIRGWSMNTEAFF | TGTGCCAGCAGCTTAGATATCCGGGGTTGGAGTATGAACACTGAAGCTTTCTTT
TRBJ2-1 | - | TRBV11-1 | - | CASSTQDQPRFINEQFF | TGTGCCAGCAGCACACAGGACCAACCTCGATTTATCAATGAGCAGTTCTTC
TRBJ1-1 | once | TRBV6-1 | - | CASIRLGVRAFF | TGTGCCAGCATACGACTAGGGGTGCGCGCTTTCTTT
TRBJ2-2 | - | TRBV9 | - | CASSASNGELFF | TGTGCCAGCAGCGCCAGTAACGGGGAGCTGTTTTTT
TRBJ2-3 | - | TRBV4-2 | TRBD2 | CASSQELLAGGTDTQYF | TGTGCCAGCAGCCAAGAATTGCTAGCGGGGGGTACAGATACGCAGTATTTT
TRBJ1-4 | - | TRBV4-1 | TRBD1 | CASSQSGTGLEKLFF | TGCGCCAGCAGCCAATCCGGGACAGGGTTAGAAAAACTGTTTTTT
TRBJ2-7 | - | TRBV9 | TRBD2 | CASSVEAGGAYEQYF | TGTGCCAGCAGCGTAGAGGCGGGGGGGGCCTACGAGCAGTACTTC
TRBJ1-2 | - | TRBV7-3 | - | CASSPTGTPVSGGYGYTF | TGTGCCAGCAGCCCAACCGGGACCCCAGTCTCGGGGGGCTATGGCTACACCTTC
TRBJ1-5 | - | TRBV15 | - | CATSRDLGEDQPQHF | TGTGCCACCAGCAGAGATTTGGGGGAGGATCAGCCCCAGCATTTT
TRBJ1-2 | - | TRBV18 | - | CASSLAISPGRGYTF | TGTGCCAGCTCACTCGCGATCAGCCCAGGGCGAGGCTACACCTTC
TRBJ2-5 | few | TRBV7-2 | - | CASSLRGEQTQYF | TGTGCCAGCAGCCTCCGGGGAGAGCAGACCCAGTACTTC
TRBJ2-7 | - | TRBV18 | TRBD2 | CASSPTSGGVYEQYF | TGTGCCAGCTCACCCACTAGCGGGGGAGTGTACGAGCAGTACTTC
TRBJ1-5 | few | TRBV6-5 | - | CASSKGEDQPQHF | TGTGCCAGCAGTAAAGGGGAGGATCAGCCCCAGCATTTT
TRBJ2-1 | - | TRBV5-8 | - | CASSRSPTGLGEQFF | TGTGCCAGCAGCCGTAGTCCCACCGGGTTGGGTGAGCAGTTCTTC
TRBJ1-2 | - | TRBV11-2 | - | CASSFQEGGGYTF | TGTGCCAGCAGCTTTCAAGAGGGCGGAGGCTACACCTTC
TRBJ2-5 | once | TRBV5-6 | - | CASSSPVGTLKETQYF | TGTGCCAGCAGCTCCCCCGTTGGCACGTTGAAGGAGACCCAGTACTTC
TRBJ1-1 | - | TRBV5-1 | - | CASSLTPGRGGGTEAFF | TGCGCCAGCAGCTTAACCCCTGGGCGGGGCGGGGGCACTGAAGCTTTCTTT
TRBJ2-7 | - | TRBV19 | TRBD1 | CASRFGTGSYEQYF | TGTGCCAGCCGCTTTGGGACAGGGTCCTACGAGCAGTACTTC
TRBJ2-3 | once | TRBV20-1 | - | CSAQGIDTQYF | TGCAGCGCCCAGGGGATAGATACGCAGTATTTT
TRBJ2-1 | - | TRBV5-6 | TRBD2 | CASSYLAGGEQFF | TGTGCCAGCAGCTACCTAGCGGGGGGTGAGCAGTTCTTC